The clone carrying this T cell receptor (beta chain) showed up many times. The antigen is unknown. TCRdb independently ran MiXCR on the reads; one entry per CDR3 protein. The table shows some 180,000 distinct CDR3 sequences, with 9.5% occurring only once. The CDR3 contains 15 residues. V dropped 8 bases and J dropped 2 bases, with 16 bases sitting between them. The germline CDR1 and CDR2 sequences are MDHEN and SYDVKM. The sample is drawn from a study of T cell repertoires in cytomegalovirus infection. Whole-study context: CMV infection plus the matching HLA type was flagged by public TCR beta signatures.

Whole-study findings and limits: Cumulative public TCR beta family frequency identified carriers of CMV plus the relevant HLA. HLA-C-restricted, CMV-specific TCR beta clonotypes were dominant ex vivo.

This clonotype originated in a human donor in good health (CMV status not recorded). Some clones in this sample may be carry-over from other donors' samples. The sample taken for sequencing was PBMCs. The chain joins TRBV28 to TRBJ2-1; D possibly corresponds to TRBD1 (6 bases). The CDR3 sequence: CASPPGVATYNEQFF. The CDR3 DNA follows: TGTGCCAGCCCTCCAGGGGTTGCAACCTACAATGAGCAGTTCTTC.